Below, 20 T cell receptor beta chains from the same sample are listed, as sequenced in a study of T cells in Graves' hyperthyroidism and ophthalmopathy. From RNA transcripts, TCR beta CDR3 regions were amplified. TCR CDR3 underwent first-round RT-PCR with the HTBI primer set. In TCRdb, the multiplex PCR reads were re-called with MiXCR into one record per CDR3 protein. This sample has 350,000 or so distinct CDR3 sequences, with around 23% found just once. The sequenced sample consisted of blood. The source is a woman in her 50s with Graves' hyperthyroidism.

V and J are TRBV27 and TRBJ1-6, with D maybe TRBD1 (5 bases). There are 15 residues in the CDR3. The ends were cut back, 5 bases at V and 5 bases at J, with 13 bases in the middle. Germline lookup yields CDR1 MNHEY and CDR2 SMNVEV (reference sequence). The CDR3 sequence is CASSPRTPNNSPLHF. The CDR3 nucleotides are TGTGCCAGCAGTCCCCGGACACCAAATAATTCACCCCTCCACTTT.

This chain uses TRBV13 with TRBJ2-1; D is unclear. The CDR3 contains 15 residues. Germline V lookup: CDR1 PRHDT, CDR2 FYEKMQ (reference sequence). V lost 0 bases, J lost 2 bases, and 8 bases lay in between. CDR3 DNA sequence: TGTGCCAGCAGCTTAGGGCTACACACCTACAATGAGCAGTTCTTC. Translating it yields CASSLGLHTYNEQFF.

Many counts were recorded for this clonotype. The chain links TRBV12-3 or TRBV12-4 to TRBJ2-7, with 11 bases fitting TRBD1. The V gene end was trimmed by 3 bases and the J gene end by 4 bases; junction bases not matched to a gene: 5. The CDR3 length is 15 residues. CDR3 region: CASSFGTGGLYEQYF. The CDR3, as DNA: TGTGCCAGCAGTTTTGGGACAGGGGGATTATACGAGCAGTACTTC.

The chain uses TRBV30 and TRBJ2-5; D is unclear. The CDR3 covers 11 residues. Looked up from germline, CDR1 is GTSNPN and CDR2 is SVGIG (reference sequence). Trimming pared 5 bases from V and 3 bases from J, leaving 7 bases between. The CDR3 sequence is CAWESKETQYF. The CDR3 DNA reads TGTGCCTGGGAGTCAAAAGAGACCCAGTACTTC.

A note on this clonotype: A much bigger clone sits one base away, suggesting this may be a read error. This rearrangement joins TRBV7-9 to TRBJ2-5; 11 bases align to TRBD2. Germline V gene data show CDR1 as SEHNR and CDR2 as FQNEAQ (reference sequence). This CDR3 is built from 15 residues. V was pared by 5 bases and J by 1 base, with 3 bases of the junction left unmatched. In DNA, the CDR3 is TGTGCCAGCAGCCCGGGACTAGCGGTCCAAGAGACCCAGTACTTC. Translation: CASSPGLAVQETQYF. Together with reference TRBV7-9 and TRBJ2-5, the CDR3 gives the full variable domain: DTGVSQNPRHKITKRGQNVTFRCDPISEHNRLYWYRQTLGQGPEFLTYFQNEAQLEKSRLLSDRFSAERPKGSFSTLEIQRTEQGDSAMYLCASSPGLAVQETQYFGPGTRLLVL.

The chain recombines TRBV29-1 with TRBJ2-7; 10 positions match TRBD1. The J segment lost 3 bases and the V segment lost 7 bases, leaving 6 bases of the junction unmatched. The germline gives CDR1 SQVTM, CDR2 ANQGSEA. This CDR3 is built from 13 residues. The CDR3 DNA reads TGCAGCGGGGGACAGGGGATTAACTACGAGCAGTACTTC. Amino acid sequence: CSGGQGINYEQYF.

On this clonotype: A read error is possible here, since a much larger clone lies one base away. V usage is TRBV5-1 and J usage is TRBJ2-7; 12 bases are a match to TRBD2. Germline CDR1 and CDR2: SGHRS and YFSETQ. Unmatched junction bases numbered 12, after V lost 1 base and J lost 7 bases. The CDR3 covers 17 residues. The DNA of the CDR3 is TGCGCCAGCAGCTTGTCCTTTGCTAGCGGGAGGGTTAAAGAGCAGTACTTC. Amino acid sequence: CASSLSFASGRVKEQYF.

To note about this clonotype: A junction end diverges from the germline sequence, so it may reflect a read error. The rearrangement links TRBV28 to TRBJ2-4; no reliable D call. CDR3 length: 13 residues. Germline CDR1 MDHEN, CDR2 SYDVKM. Here the CDR3 DNA reads TGTGCCTGCAGTTTATATGTGGGAAACATTCAGTACTTC. This codes for CACSLYVGNIQYF.

This clonotype has ten or more counts. This chain uses TRBV5-1 with TRBJ1-2; D might be TRBD1 (5 bases). The CDR3 runs to 14 residues. V lost 4 bases and J 5 bases, leaving 15 bases between the germline ends. CDR1 and CDR2 (germline): SGHRS, YFSETQ. The CDR3 spells CASSVDRSLYGYTF. Written as DNA, the CDR3 is TGCGCCAGCAGCGTTGACAGATCCCTATATGGCTACACCTTC.

This chain joins TRBV7-3 and TRBJ2-2; D is perhaps TRBD1 or TRBD2 (6 bases each). Germline lookup yields CDR1 SGHTA and CDR2 FQGTGA. The CDR3 sequence is 14 residues long. Trimming stripped 4 bases from V and 4 bases from J, with 10 bases between. The CDR3 DNA sequence: TGTGCCAGCAGCTCCGGGGGCCGCACCGGGGAGCTGTTTTTT. Amino acid sequence: CASSSGGRTGELFF.

Only a few counts were recorded for this clonotype. The rearrangement joins TRBV11-3 to TRBJ2-4; a possible D gene is TRBD2 (6 bases). Deletions cut 3 bases from V and 4 bases from J, with 13 bases between. The CDR3 has 15 residues. Germline V gene data show CDR1 as SGHNT and CDR2 as YENEEA. In nucleotides, the CDR3 is TGTGCCAGCAGCTTTGGCTGGAGGGAAAAAAACATTCAGTACTTC. This encodes CASSFGWREKNIQYF.

This clonotype was observed at least ten times. This chain links TRBV11-1 with TRBJ1-2; TRBD1 matches at 9 bases. The CDR3 extends over 13 amino acids. CDR1 SGHAT and CDR2 FQDESV come from the germline V gene (reference sequence). The V and J ends lost 2 bases and 7 bases, in that order; junction bases with no gene match: 2. The CDR3 region has the DNA TGTGCCAGCAGCTTAACAGGGGGCGGTGGCTACACCTTC. Amino acids: CASSLTGGGGYTF.

This clonotype was detected ten times or more. The rearrangement links TRBV5-1 to TRBJ2-7, with 11 bases matching TRBD1. The ends lost 4 bases at V and 0 bases at J; junction bases unmatched: 3. In germline, CDR1 is SGHRS, CDR2 YFSETQ. This CDR3 has 15 residues. CDR3 DNA: TGCGCCAGCAGCACCGGGACAGGGGGCTCCTACGAGCAGTACTTC. It yields the protein CASSTGTGGSYEQYF.

The rearrangement links TRBV12-3 or TRBV12-4 to TRBJ1-6, with D possibly TRBD1 on 5 matching bases. V dropped 0 bases and J dropped 6 bases, with 9 bases sitting between them. CDR3 length equals 15 residues. The chain's CDR3 is CASSLARVANSPLHF. The CDR3 DNA sequence: TGTGCCAGCAGTTTAGCCAGGGTGGCTAATTCACCCCTCCACTTT.

This clonotype was seen ten or more times. V and J are TRBV4-1 and TRBJ1-3; D not resolved. Germline V CDR1 and CDR2: MGHRA, YSYEKL. The V gene lost 0 bases and the J gene lost 0 bases, with 0 bases spanning the gap. The CDR3 loop spans 13 amino acids. CDR3 protein: CASSQDSGNTIYF. The DNA for the CDR3 is TGCGCCAGCAGCCAAGACTCTGGAAACACCATATATTTT.

This clonotype was recorded at least ten times. The rearrangement uses TRBV9 and TRBJ2-3; D gene ambiguous. Germline V lookup: CDR1 SGDLS, CDR2 YYNGEE. The CDR3 spans 12 residues. Trimming shortened V by 3 bases and J by 5 bases, and 7 bases separated the two germline ends. Here the CDR3 DNA reads TGTGCCAGCAGCGGAGGCGGAGATACGCAGTATTTT. Translated: CASSGGGDTQYF.

This chain joins TRBV29-1 and TRBJ2-7; TRBD1 agrees at 10 bases. The CDR3 covers 13 residues. Trimming removed 5 bases from V and 1 base from J; junction bases left unmatched: 2. Per the germline V gene, CDR1 is SQVTM and CDR2 is ANQGSEA. In DNA, the CDR3 is TGCAGCGTTAGGACAGGGGGATCCTACGAGCAGTACTTC. It encodes CSVRTGGSYEQYF.

This clonotype showed up just a few times. A read error is possible here, since a much larger clone lies one base away. This chain joins TRBV12-3 or TRBV12-4 and TRBJ2-5; no clear D gene. The CDR3 totals 15 residues. V dropped 7 bases and J dropped 5 bases, with 20 bases sitting between them. As DNA, the CDR3 is TGTGCCAGCACCCCATCGGGCAGTTCGAGGGAGACCCAGTACTTC. Amino acid sequence: CASTPSGSSRETQYF.

A few counts support this clonotype. This sequence joins TRBV15 and TRBJ1-5, with no clear D. Germline V gives CDR1 LNHNV, CDR2 YYDKDF (reference sequence). The CDR3 sequence is 12 residues long. V was shortened by 6 bases and J by 3 bases, with 6 bases between the two germline ends. The DNA for the CDR3 is TGTGCCACCAGGAGGATCAATCAGCCCCAGCATTTT. Its protein product is CATRRINQPQHF. Full variable domain (rest looked up from reference TRBV15 and TRBJ1-5): DAMVIQNPRYQVTQFGKPVTLSCSQTLNHNVMYWYQQKSSQAPKLLFHYYDKDFNNEADTPDNFQSRRPNTSFCFLDIRSPGLGDTAMYLCATRRINQPQHFGDGTRLSIL.

Ten or more counts support this clonotype. J is TRBJ1-1 and V is TRBV10-1; 11 positions match TRBD1. The V segment lost 3 bases and the J segment 7 bases; nucleotides outside the gene matches: 7. This CDR3 region has 15 residues. The germline gives CDR1 WNHNN, CDR2 SYGVQD (reference sequence). In DNA, the CDR3 is TGCGCCAGCAGTGATAGGACAGGGGGCATTTGTGAAGCTTTCTTT. Translation: CASSDRTGGICEAFF.